This TCR beta chain was recovered during a study of Graves' ophthalmopathy and Graves' hyperthyroidism. Study results and caveats: A model of 13 signatures distinguished ophthalmopathy from stable hyperthyroidism at less than 90% sensitivity and nearly 82% specificity. The blood repertoire also included most expanded thyroid clonotypes above 0.001 frequency.

Researchers turned away patients with other autoimmune diseases, uncontrolled infections, pregnancy or lactation. J was trimmed by 8 bases and V by 3 bases; bases with no gene match: 2. The CDR3 sequence is 12 residues long. This clonotype was counted only a few times. Antigen specificity is unknown. Amplification of the TCR beta CDR3 regions used RNA transcripts (as template). HTBI primers were employed in first-round RT-PCR, then a second-round multiplex PCR followed. TCRdb redid the calling of the multiplex PCR reads with MiXCR, one entry per CDR3 protein. The sample has around 1,200,000 distinct CDR3 sequences, 35% to 40% seen once.

The chain joins TRBV12-3 or TRBV12-4 to TRBJ1-2; TRBD1 matches at 8 bases. This clonotype was obtained from an adult man with Graves' hyperthyroidism. The sample consisted of peripheral blood or thyroid tissue (not recorded which). Written as DNA, the CDR3 is TGTGCCAGCAGTTTCAGGGGGCAAGGCTACACCTTC. It is translated as CASSFRGQGYTF.